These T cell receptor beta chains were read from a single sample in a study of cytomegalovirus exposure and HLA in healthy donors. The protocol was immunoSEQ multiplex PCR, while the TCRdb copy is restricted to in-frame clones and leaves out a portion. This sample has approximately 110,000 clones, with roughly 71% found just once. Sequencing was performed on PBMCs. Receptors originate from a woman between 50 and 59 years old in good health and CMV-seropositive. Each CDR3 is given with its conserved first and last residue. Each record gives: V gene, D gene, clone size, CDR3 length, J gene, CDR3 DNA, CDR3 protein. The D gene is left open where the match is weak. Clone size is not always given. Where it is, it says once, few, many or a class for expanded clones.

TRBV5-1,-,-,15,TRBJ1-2,TGCGCCAGCAGCTTCGGGGATGGAGGGGTTTATGGCTACACCTTC,CASSFGDGGVYGYTF
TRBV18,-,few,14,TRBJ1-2,TGTGCCAGCTCACCCGGTGTGAGGGGGAATGGCTACACCTTC,CASSPGVRGNGYTF
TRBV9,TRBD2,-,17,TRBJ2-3,TGTGCCAGCAGCGTAGAGCGGGATGTAGCAAGCACAGATACGCAGTATTTT,CASSVERDVASTDTQYF
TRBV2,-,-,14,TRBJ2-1,TGTGCCAGCAGTGGGACTAACCTTTACAATGAGCAGTTCTTC,CASSGTNLYNEQFF
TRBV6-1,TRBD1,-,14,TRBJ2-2,TGTGCCAGCAGTTTGGACAGGGCCACCGGGGAGCTGTTTTTT,CASSLDRATGELFF
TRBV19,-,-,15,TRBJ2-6,TGTGCCAGTAGTTTCAGAAACTCTGGGGCCAACGTCCTGACTTTC,CASSFRNSGANVLTF
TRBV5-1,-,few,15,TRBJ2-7,TGCGCCAGCAGCTTGCTCTCCGGAGCGGCCTACGAGCAGTACTTC,CASSLLSGAAYEQYF
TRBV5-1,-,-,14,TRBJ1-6,TGCGCCAGCACCGGGACACCATATAATTCACCCCTCCACTTT,CASTGTPYNSPLHF
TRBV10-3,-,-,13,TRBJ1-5,TGTGCCATCAGTGATCAGGGGAATCAGCCCCAGCATTTT,CAISDQGNQPQHF
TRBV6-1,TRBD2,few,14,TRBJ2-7,TGTGCCAGCAGTGTGCTAGCGGGGTCTCGGGAGCAGTACTTC,CASSVLAGSREQYF
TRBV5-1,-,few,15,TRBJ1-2,TGCGCCAGCAGCTTGAGCGGGGGCGCTAACTATGGCTACACCTTC,CASSLSGGANYGYTF
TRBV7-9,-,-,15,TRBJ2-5,TGTGCCAGCAGCTTAGGTTTCATGGGAGGCGGGACCCAGTACTTC,CASSLGFMGGGTQYF
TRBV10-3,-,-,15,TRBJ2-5,TGTGCCATCAGCCTAACCTGGGACTACCAAGAGACCCAGTACTTC,CAISLTWDYQETQYF
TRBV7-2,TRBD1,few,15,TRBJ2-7,TGTGCCAGCAGCTTTAGGGGGCCGGGTAGCTACGAGCAGTACTTC,CASSFRGPGSYEQYF
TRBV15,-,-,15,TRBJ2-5,TGTGCCACCAGCACAGCCCCAGGGGCCCAAGAGACCCAGTACTTC,CATSTAPGAQETQYF
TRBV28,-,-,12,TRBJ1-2,TGTGCCAGCAGTTTCTTAGGAGCTGGCTACACCTTC,CASSFLGAGYTF
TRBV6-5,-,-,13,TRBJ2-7,TGTGCCAGCAGTCACAGGGGGGGCCACGAGCAGTACTTC,CASSHRGGHEQYF
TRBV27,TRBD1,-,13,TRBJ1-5,TGTGCCAGCAGTACAGGGGTAGTTCAGCCCCAGCATTTT,CASSTGVVQPQHF
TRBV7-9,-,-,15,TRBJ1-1,TGTGCCAGCAGCGCCCTAGGGGGGGTGGACACTGAAGCTTTCTTT,CASSALGGVDTEAFF
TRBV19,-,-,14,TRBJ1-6,TGTGCCAGTAGTATTCAAACCACGGGTTCACCCCTCCACTTT,CASSIQTTGSPLHF
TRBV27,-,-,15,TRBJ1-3,TGTGCCGGTCACCCCCCCCAAACAGATGGAAACACCATATATTTT,CAGHPPQTDGNTIYF